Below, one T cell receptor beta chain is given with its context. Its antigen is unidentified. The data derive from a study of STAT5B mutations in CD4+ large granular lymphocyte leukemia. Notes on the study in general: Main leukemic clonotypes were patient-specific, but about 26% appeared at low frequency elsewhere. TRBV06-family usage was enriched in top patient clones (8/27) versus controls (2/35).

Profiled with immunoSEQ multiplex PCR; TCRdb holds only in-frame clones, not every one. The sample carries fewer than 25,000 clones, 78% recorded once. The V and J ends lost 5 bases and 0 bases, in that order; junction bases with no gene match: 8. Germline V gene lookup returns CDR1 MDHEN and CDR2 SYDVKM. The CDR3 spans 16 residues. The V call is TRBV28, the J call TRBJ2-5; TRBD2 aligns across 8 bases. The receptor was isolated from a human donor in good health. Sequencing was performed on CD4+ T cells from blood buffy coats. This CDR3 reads CASSLTGGWYQETQYF. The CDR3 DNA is TGTGCCAGCAGTCTCACGGGGGGGTGGTACCAAGAGACCCAGTACTTC.